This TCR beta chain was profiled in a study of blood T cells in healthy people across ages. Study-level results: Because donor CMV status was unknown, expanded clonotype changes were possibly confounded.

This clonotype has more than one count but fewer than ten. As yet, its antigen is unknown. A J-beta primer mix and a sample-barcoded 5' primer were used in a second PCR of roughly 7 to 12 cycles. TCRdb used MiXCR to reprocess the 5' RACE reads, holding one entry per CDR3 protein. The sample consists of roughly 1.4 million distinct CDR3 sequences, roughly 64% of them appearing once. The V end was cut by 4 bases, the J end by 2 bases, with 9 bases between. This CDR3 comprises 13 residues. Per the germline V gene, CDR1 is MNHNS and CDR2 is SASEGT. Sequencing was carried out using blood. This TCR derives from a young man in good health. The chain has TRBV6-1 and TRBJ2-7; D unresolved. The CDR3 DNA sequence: TGTGCCAGCAGTGGGAACCAAGCCTACGAGCAGTACTTC. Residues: CASSGNQAYEQYF.